Sequencing of this T cell receptor (beta chain) was carried out in a study of naive and memory T cell subsets. Trimming stripped 5 bases from V and 8 bases from J, with 19 bases between. Germline V gene data show CDR1 as SGHTA and CDR2 as FQGNSA. The CDR3 covers 16 residues. Amplification of ligated cDNA took four PCR rounds with SP2 and nested alpha and beta constant primers. TCRdb used MiXCR to reprocess the 5' RACE reads, holding one entry per CDR3 protein. The sample yields about 62,000 distinct CDR3 sequences, more than 6.5% seen once. A UMI-containing oligonucleotide was joined by 3' ligation to the TCR cDNA template. Reverse transcription used DNase-treated unsorted total RNA, aiming for 1 to 1000 ng.

This rearrangement joins TRBV7-2 to TRBJ1-6, with a tentative D call TRBD1 (5 bases). The sequence was obtained from a female donor in good health. The CDR3 region is CASSPGGDPRHSPLHF. Here the CDR3 DNA reads TGTGCCAGCAGCCCGGGCGGGGACCCTCGCCATTCACCCCTCCACTTT.